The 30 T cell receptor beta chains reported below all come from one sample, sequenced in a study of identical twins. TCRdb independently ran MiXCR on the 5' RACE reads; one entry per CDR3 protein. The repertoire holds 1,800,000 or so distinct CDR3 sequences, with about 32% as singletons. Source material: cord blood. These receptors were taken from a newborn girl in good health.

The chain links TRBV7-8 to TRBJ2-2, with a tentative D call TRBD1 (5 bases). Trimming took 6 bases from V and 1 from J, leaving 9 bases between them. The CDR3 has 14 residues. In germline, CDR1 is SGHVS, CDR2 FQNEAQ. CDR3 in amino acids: CASRDQGNTGELFF. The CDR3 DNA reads TGTGCCAGCAGAGACCAGGGGAACACCGGGGAGCTGTTTTTT.

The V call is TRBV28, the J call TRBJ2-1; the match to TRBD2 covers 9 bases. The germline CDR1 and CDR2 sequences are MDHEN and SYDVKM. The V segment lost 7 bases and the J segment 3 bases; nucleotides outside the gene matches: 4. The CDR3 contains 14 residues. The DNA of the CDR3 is TGTGCCAGCATGACTAGCGGAAGCTACAATGAGCAGTTCTTC. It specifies CASMTSGSYNEQFF.

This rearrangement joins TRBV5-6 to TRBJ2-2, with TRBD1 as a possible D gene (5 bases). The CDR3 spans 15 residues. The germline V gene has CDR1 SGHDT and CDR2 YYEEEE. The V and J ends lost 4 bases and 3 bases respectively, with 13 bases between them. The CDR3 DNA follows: TGTGCCAGCAGCCATGCCGACAGCGACACCGGGGAGCTGTTTTTT. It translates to CASSHADSDTGELFF.

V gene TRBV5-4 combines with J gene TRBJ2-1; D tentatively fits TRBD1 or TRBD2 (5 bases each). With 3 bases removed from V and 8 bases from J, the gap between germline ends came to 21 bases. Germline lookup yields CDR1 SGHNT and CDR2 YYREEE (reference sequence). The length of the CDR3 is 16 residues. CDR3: CASSSRGAFRIDEQFF. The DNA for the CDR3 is TGTGCCAGCAGCTCGCGAGGGGCCTTTAGGATTGATGAGCAGTTCTTC.

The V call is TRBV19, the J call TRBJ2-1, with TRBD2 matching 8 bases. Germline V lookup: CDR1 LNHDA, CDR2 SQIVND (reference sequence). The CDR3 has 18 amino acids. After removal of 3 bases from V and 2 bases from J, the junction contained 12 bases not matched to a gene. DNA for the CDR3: TGTGCCAGTAGTATTTTCACCGGGACTAGTGTGACCTACAATGAGCAGTTCTTC. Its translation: CASSIFTGTSVTYNEQFF. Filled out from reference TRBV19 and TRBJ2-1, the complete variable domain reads DGGITQSPKYLFRKEGQNVTLSCEQNLNHDAMYWYRQDPGQGLRLIYYSQIVNDFQKGDIAEGYSVSREKKESFPLTVTSAQKNPTAFYLCASSIFTGTSVTYNEQFFGPGTRLTVL.

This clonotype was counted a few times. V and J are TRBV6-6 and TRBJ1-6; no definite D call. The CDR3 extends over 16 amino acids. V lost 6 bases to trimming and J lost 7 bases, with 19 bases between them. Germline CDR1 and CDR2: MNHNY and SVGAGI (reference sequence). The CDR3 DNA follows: TGTGCCAGCAGACCCTCGGAGGGAGGACCAAATTCACCCCTCCACTTT. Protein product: CASRPSEGGPNSPLHF.

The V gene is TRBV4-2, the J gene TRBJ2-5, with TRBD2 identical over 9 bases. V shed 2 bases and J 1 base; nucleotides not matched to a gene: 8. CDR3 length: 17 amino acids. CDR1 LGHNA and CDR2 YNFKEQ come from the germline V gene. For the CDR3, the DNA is TGTGCCAGCAGCCAAAGCCCGAAGACTAGCGGCCAAGAGACCCAGTACTTC. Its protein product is CASSQSPKTSGQETQYF.

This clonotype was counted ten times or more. CDR3 region: CASSPSAGEQYF. In DNA, the CDR3 is TGTGCCAGCAGTCCAAGCGCGGGCGAGCAGTACTTC. The chain uses TRBV6-5 and TRBJ2-7; TRBD2 is a possible D gene (5 bases). The CDR3 is 12 residues long. Trimming cost V 5 bases and J 6 bases, with 11 bases left between them. Germline V gene lookup returns CDR1 MNHEY and CDR2 SVGAGI.

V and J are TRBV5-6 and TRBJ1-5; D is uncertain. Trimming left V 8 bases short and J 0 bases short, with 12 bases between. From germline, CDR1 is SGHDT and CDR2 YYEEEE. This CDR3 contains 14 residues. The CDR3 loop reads CASLEGISNQPQHF. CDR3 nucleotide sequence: TGTGCCAGTCTGGAAGGAATTAGCAATCAGCCCCAGCATTTT.

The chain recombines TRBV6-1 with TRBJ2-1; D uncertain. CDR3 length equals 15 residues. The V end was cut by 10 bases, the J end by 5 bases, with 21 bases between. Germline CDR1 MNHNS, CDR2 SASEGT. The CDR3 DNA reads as TGTGCCATCGAACCACGGTGGAAAACTAACAATGAGCAGTTCTTC. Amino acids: CAIEPRWKTNNEQFF.

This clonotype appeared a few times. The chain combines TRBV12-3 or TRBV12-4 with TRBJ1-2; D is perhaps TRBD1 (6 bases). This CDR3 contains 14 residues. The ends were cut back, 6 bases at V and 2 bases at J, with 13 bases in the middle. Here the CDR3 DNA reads TGTGCCAGCAGAGATAGTGACAGGAACTATGGCTACACCTTC. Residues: CASRDSDRNYGYTF.

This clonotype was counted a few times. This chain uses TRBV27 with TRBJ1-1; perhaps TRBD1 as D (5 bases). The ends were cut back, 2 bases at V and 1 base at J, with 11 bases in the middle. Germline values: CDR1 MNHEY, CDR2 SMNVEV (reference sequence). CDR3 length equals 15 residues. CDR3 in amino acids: CASSLRPTGNTEAFF. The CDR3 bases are TGTGCCAGCAGTTTACGGCCCACAGGGAACACTGAAGCTTTCTTT.

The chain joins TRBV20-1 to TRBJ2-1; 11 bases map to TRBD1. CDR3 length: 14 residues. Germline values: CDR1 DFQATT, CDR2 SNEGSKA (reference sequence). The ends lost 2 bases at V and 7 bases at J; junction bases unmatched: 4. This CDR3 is CSARLGDRGNEQFF. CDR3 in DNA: TGCAGTGCTAGACTTGGGGACAGGGGGAATGAGCAGTTCTTC.

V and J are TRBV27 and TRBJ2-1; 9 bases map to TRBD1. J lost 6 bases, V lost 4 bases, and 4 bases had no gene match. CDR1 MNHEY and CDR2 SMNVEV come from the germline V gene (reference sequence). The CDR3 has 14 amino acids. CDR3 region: CASSSDRGSNEQFF. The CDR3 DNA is TGTGCCAGCAGTTCGGACAGGGGTAGCAATGAGCAGTTCTTC.

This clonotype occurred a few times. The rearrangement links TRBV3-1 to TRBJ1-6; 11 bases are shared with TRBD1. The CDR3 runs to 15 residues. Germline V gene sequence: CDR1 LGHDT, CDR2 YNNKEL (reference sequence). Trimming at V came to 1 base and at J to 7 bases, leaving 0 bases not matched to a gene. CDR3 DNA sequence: TGTGCCAGCAGCCAAGGGACAGGGGGCAATTCACCCCTCCACTTT. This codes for CASSQGTGGNSPLHF.

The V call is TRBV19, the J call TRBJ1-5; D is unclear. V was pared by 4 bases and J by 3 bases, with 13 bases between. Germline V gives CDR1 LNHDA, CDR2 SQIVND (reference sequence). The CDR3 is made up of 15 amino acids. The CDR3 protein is CASSTGRTFNQPQHF. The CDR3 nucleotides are TGTGCCAGTAGTACGGGCAGAACCTTCAATCAGCCCCAGCATTTT.

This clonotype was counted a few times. CDR3 nucleotides: TGCGCCAGCAGCTTTACGGCGTATAATGAAAAACTGTTTTTT. Its protein is CASSFTAYNEKLFF. The gene calls are TRBV5-1 and TRBJ1-4; no reliable D call. The CDR3 extends over 14 amino acids. Germline CDR1 reads SGHRS; CDR2 reads YFSETQ. The V and J ends lost 2 bases and 4 bases respectively, with 9 bases between them.

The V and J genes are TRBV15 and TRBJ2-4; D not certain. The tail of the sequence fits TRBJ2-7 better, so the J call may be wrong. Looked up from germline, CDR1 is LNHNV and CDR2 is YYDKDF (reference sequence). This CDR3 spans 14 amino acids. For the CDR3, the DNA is TGTGCCACCTATAGAGACGTGGGATGGGACGAGCAGTACTTC. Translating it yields CATYRDVGWDEQYF.

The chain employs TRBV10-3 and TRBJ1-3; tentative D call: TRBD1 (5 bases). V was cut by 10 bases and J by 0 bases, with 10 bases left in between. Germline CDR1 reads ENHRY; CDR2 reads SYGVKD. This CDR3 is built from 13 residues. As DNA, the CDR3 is TGTGCCACCGTGGGGACCTCTGGAAACACCATATATTTT. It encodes CATVGTSGNTIYF.

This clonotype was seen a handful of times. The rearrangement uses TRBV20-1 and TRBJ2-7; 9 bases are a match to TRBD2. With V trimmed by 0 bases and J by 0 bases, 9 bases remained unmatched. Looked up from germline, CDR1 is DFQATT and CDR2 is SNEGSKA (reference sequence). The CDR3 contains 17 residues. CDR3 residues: CSARDYSSTSGSYEQYF. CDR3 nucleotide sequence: TGCAGTGCTAGAGATTATAGTTCGACTAGCGGCTCCTACGAGCAGTACTTC.

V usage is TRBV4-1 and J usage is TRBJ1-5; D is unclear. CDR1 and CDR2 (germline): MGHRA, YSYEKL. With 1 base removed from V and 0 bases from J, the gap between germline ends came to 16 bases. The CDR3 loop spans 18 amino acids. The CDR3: CASSQGVNSPYSNQPQHF. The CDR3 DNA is TGCGCCAGCAGCCAAGGAGTGAACAGCCCGTATAGCAATCAGCCCCAGCATTTT.

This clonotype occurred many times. CDR3 nucleotides: TGTGCCAGCAGCTTGGTGGGCATCCCCTACAATGAGCAGTTCTTC. Protein product: CASSLVGIPYNEQFF. The chain uses TRBV5-6 and TRBJ2-1, with no clear D. Trimming removed 0 bases at V and 2 bases at J, with 9 bases between. The germline gives CDR1 SGHDT, CDR2 YYEEEE. The CDR3 extends over 15 amino acids.

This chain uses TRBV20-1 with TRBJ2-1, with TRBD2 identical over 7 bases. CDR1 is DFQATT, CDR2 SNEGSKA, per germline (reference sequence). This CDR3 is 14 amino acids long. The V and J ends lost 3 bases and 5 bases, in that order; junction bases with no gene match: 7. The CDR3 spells CSARSLAEDNEQFF. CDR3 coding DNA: TGCAGTGCTAGGAGTCTAGCGGAAGACAATGAGCAGTTCTTC.

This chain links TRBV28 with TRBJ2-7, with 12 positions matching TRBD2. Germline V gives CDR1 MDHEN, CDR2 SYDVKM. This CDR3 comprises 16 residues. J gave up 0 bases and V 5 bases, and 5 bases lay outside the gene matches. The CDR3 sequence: CASSPGLAGHSYEQYF. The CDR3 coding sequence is TGTGCCAGCAGTCCAGGACTAGCGGGACACTCCTACGAGCAGTACTTC.

The CDR3 DNA sequence: TGTGCCAGCAGTAGGGAGGCCTGGGGTTCCGAGCAGTACTTC. Amino acids: CASSREAWGSEQYF. J is TRBJ2-7 and V is TRBV6-1, with a weak D call TRBD2 (6 bases). Germline-derived CDR1 and CDR2 are MNHNS and SASEGT. V lost 5 bases and J 6 bases, leaving 17 bases between the germline ends. This CDR3 has 14 residues.

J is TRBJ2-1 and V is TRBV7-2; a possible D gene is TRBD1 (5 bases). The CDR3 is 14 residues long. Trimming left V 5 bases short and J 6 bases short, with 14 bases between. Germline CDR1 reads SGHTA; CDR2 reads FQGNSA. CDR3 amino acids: CASSLRQIGNEQFF. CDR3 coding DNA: TGTGCCAGCAGCCTCCGACAGATAGGCAATGAGCAGTTCTTC. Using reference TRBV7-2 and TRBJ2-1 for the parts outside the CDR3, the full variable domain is GAGVSQSPSNKVTEKGKDVELRCDPISGHTALYWYRQSLGQGLEFLIYFQGNSAPDKSGLPSDRFSAERTGGSVSTLTIQRTQQEDSAVYLCASSLRQIGNEQFFGPGTRLTVL.

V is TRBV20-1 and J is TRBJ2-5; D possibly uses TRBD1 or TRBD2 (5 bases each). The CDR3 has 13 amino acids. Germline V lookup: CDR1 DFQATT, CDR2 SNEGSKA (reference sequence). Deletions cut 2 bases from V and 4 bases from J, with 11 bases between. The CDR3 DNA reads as TGCAGTGCTAGACCGGGACCGCTAGAGACCCAGTACTTC. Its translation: CSARPGPLETQYF.

CDR3 coding DNA: TGTGCCAGCAGCCATGCGCCCCGAGAGACCCAGTACTTC. Encoded protein: CASSHAPRETQYF. This rearrangement joins TRBV14 to TRBJ2-5; no firm D call. Germline V gene data show CDR1 as SGHDN and CDR2 as FVKESK. The V end was cut by 3 bases, the J end by 4 bases, with 9 bases between. The CDR3 spans 13 residues.

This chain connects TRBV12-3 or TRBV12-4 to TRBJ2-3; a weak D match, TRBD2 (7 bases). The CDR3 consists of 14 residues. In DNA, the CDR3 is TGTACCTCCCGGACGGGGGGCCTCACAGATACGCAGTATTTT. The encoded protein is CTSRTGGLTDTQYF.

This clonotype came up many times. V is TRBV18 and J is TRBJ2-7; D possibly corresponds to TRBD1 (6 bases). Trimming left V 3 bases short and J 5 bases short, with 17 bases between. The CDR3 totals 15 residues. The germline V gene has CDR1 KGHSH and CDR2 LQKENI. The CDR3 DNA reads TGTGCCAGCTCACCGAGCCGGGACAAATCGAACGAGCAGTACTTC. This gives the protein CASSPSRDKSNEQYF. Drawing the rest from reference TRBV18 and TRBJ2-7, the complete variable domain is NAGVMQNPRHLVRRRGQEARLRCSPMKGHSHVYWYRQLPEEGLKFMVYLQKENIIDESGMPKERFSAEFPKEGPSILRIQQVVRGDSAAYFCASSPSRDKSNEQYFGPGTRLTVT.